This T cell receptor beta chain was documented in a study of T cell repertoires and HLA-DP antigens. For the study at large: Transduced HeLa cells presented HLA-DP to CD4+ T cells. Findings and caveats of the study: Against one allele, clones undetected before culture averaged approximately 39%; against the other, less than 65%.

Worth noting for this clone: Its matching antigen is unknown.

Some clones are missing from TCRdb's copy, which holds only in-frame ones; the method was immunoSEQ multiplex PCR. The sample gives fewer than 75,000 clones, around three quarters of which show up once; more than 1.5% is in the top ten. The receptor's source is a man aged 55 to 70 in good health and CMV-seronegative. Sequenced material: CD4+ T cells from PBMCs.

CDR3 coding DNA: TGTGCTAGTGGCTATGGGACTAGCGGGAGGGCCGGTAATGAGCAGTTCTTC. This codes for CASGYGTSGRAGNEQFF. This sequence joins TRBV12-5 and TRBJ2-1; 16 bases agree with TRBD2. This CDR3 is 17 amino acids long. V was clipped by 6 bases and J by 7 bases; unmatched bases: 9. Germline V CDR1 and CDR2: LGHNT, FRNRAP.